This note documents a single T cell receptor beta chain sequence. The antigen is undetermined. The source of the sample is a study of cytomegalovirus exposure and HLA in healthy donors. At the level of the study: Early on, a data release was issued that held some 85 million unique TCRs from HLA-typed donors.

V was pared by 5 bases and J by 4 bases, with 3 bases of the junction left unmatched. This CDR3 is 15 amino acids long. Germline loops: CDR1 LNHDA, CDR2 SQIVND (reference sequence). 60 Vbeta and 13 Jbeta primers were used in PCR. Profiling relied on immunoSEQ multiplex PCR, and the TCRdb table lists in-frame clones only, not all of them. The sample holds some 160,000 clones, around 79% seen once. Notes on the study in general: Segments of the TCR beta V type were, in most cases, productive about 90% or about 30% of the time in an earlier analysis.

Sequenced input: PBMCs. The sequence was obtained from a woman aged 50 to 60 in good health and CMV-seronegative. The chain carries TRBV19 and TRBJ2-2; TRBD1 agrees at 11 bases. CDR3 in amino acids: CASSVGTGGTGELFF. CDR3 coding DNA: TGTGCCAGTAGTGTCGGGACAGGGGGCACCGGGGAGCTGTTTTTT.